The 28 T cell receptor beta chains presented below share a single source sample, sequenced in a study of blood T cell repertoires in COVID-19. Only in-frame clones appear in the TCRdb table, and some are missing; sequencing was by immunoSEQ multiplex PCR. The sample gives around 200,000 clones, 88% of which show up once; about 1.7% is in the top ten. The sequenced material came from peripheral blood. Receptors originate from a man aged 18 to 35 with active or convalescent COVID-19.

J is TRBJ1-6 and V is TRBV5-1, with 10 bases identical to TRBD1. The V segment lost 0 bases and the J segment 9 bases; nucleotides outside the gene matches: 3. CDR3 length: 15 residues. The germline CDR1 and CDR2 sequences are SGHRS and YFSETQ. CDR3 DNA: TGCGCCAGCAGCTTGGGACAGGGGGCTTCTTCACCCCTCCACTTT. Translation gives CASSLGQGASSPLHF. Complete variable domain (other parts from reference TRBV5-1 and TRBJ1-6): KAGVTQTPRYLIKTRGQQVTLSCSPISGHRSVSWYQQTPGQGLQFLFEYFSETQRNKGNFPGRFSGRQFSNSRSEMNVSTLELGDSALYLCASSLGQGASSPLHFGNGTRLTVT.

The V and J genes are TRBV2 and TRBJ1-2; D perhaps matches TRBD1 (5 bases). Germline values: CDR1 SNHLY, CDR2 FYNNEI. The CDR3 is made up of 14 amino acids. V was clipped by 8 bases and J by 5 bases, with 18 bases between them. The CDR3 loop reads CASGSGGSVYGYTF. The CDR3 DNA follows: TGTGCCAGCGGATCCGGGGGATCGGTATATGGCTACACCTTC.

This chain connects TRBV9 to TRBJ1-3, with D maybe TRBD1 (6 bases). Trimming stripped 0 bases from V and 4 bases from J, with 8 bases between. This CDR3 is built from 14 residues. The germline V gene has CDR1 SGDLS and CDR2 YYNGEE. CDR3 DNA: TGTGCCAGCAGCGTAGGCCAGGGGGGAAACACCATATATTTT. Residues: CASSVGQGGNTIYF. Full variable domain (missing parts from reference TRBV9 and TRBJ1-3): DSGVTQTPKHLITATGQRVTLRCSPRSGDLSVYWYQQSLDQGLQFLIQYYNGEERAKGNILERFSAQQFPDLHSELNLSSLELGDSALYFCASSVGQGGNTIYFGEGSWLTVV.

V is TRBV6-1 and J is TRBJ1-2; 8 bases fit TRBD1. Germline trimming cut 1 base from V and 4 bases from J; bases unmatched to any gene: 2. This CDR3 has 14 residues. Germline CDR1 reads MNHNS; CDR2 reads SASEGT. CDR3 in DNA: TGTGCCAGCAGTGAAGGGGGACAGGCCTATGGCTACACCTTC. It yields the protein CASSEGGQAYGYTF.

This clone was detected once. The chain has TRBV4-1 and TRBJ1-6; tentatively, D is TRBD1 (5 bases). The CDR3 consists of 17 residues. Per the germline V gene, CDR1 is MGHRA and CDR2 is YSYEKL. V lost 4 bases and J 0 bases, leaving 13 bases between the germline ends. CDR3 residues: CASSRGPGSSYNSPLHF. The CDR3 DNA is TGCGCCAGCAGCCGGGGCCCCGGGAGCTCCTATAATTCACCCCTCCACTTT.

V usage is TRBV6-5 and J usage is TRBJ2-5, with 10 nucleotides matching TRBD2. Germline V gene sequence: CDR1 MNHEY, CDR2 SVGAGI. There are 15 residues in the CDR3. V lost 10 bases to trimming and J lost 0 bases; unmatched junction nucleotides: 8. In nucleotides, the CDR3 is TGTGCCACCAGACGGACTAGCGGTTACCAAGAGACCCAGTACTTC. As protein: CATRRTSGYQETQYF.

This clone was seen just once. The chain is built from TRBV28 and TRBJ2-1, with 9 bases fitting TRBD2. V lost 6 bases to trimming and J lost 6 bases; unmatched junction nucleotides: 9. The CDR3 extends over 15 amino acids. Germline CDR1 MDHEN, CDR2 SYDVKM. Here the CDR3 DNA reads TGTGCCAGCAGGTATAGCGGGAGAATGGGCAATGAGCAGTTCTTC. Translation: CASRYSGRMGNEQFF.

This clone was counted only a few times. In DNA, the CDR3 is TGTGCCAGCAGCTTAAGGCCGGGACAGCCAGACAATGAGCAGTTCTTC. Its protein is CASSLRPGQPDNEQFF. The chain joins TRBV11-2 to TRBJ2-1, with TRBD1 identical over 7 bases. This CDR3 has 16 amino acids. After removal of 2 bases from V and 5 bases from J, the junction contained 9 bases not matched to a gene. Germline CDR1 reads SGHAT; CDR2 reads FQNNGV.

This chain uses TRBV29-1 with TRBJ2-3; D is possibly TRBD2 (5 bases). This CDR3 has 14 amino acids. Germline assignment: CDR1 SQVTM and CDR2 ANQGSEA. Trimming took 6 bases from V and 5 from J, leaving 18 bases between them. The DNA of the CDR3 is TGCAGCGTGGCAAACGAGGGAGCTAAAGATACGCAGTATTTT. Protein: CSVANEGAKDTQYF.

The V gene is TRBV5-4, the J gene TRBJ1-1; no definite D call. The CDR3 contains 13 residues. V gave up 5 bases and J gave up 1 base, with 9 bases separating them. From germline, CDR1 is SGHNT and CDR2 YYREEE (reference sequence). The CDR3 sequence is CASSYSGNTEAFF. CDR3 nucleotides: TGTGCCAGCAGTTATAGCGGGAACACTGAAGCTTTCTTT.

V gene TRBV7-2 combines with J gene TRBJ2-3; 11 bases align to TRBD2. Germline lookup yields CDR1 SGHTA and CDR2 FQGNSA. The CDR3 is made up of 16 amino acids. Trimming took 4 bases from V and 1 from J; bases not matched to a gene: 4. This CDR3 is CASSSGTSGGTDTQYF. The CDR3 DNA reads TGTGCCAGCAGCTCCGGGACTAGCGGTGGCACAGATACGCAGTATTTT. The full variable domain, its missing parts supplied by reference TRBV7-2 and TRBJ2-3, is GAGVSQSPSNKVTEKGKDVELRCDPISGHTALYWYRQSLGQGLEFLIYFQGNSAPDKSGLPSDRFSAERTGGSVSTLTIQRTQQEDSAVYLCASSSGTSGGTDTQYFGPGTRLTVL.

CDR3 sequence reads: CASSPGTGANYGYTF. CDR3 in DNA: TGTGCCAGCAGCCCAGGGACGGGAGCTAACTATGGCTACACCTTC. The J gene is TRBJ1-2, the V gene TRBV7-9; perhaps TRBD1 as D (5 bases). CDR1 SEHNR and CDR2 FQNEAQ come from the germline V gene (reference sequence). The germline V and J ends were trimmed by 5 bases and 0 bases, with 13 bases remaining between them. There are 15 residues in the CDR3.

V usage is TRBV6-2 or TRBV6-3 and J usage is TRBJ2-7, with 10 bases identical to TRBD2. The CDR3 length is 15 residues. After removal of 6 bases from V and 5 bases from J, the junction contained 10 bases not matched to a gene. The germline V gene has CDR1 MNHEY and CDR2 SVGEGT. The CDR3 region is CASSKSGRVLDEQYF. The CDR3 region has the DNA TGTGCCAGCAGCAAGAGCGGGAGGGTATTGGACGAGCAGTACTTC.

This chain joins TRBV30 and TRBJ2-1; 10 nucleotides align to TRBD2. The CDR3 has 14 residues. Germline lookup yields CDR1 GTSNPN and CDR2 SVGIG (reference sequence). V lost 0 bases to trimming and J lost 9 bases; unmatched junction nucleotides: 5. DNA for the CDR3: TGTGCCTGGAGTGTCCTAGCGGGAGTGGGTGAGCAGTTCTTC. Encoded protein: CAWSVLAGVGEQFF.

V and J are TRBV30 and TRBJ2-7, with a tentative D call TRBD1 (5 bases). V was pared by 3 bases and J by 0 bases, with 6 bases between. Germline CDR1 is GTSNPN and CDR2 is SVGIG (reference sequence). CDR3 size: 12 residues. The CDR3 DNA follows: TGTGCCTGGAGCGACAGCTCCTACGAGCAGTACTTC. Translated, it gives CAWSDSSYEQYF.

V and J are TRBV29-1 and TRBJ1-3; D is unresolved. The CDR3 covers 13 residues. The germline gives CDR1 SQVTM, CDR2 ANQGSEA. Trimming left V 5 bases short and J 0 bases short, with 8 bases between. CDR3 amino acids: CSVSTTSGNTIYF. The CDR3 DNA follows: TGCAGCGTTTCGACAACCTCTGGAAACACCATATATTTT.

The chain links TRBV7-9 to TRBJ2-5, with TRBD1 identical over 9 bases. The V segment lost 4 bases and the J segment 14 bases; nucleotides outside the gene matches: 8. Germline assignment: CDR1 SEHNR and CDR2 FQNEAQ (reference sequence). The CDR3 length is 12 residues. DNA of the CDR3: TGTGCCAGCAGCTCTCCGGACAGGGGATCTTACTTC. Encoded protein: CASSSPDRGSYF.

CDR3 DNA sequence: TGTGCCAGCAGCCAACTCCGGGACACCCTCTCTGGAAACACCATATATTTT. Amino acids: CASSQLRDTLSGNTIYF. V is TRBV3-1 (or the pseudogene TRBV3-2) and J is TRBJ1-3; TRBD1 is a possible D gene (6 bases). Germline V gives CDR1 LGHDT, CDR2 YNNKEL (reference sequence). With 2 bases removed from V and 0 bases from J, the gap between germline ends came to 14 bases. The CDR3 covers 17 residues.

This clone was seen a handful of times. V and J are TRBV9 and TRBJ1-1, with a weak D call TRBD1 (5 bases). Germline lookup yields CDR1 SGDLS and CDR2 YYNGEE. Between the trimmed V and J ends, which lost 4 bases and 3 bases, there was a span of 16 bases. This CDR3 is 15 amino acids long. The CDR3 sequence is CASSPGGGIYTEAFF. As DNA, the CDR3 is TGTGCCAGCAGCCCCGGGGGTGGAATTTACACTGAAGCTTTCTTT.

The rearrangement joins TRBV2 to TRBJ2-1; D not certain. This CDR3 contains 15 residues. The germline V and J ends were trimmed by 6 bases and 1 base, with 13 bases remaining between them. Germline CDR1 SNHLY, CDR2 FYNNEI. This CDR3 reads CASRAELPSYNEQFF. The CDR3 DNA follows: TGTGCCAGCAGGGCAGAACTACCTTCCTACAATGAGCAGTTCTTC.

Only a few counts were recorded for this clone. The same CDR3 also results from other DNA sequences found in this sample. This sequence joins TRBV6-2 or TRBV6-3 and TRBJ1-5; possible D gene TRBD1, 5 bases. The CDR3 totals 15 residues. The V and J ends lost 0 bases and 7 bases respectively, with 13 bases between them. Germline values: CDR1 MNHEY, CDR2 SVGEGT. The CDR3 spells CASSYSGGVNQPQHF. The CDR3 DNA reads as TGTGCCAGCAGTTACTCCGGGGGGGTGAACCAGCCCCAGCATTTT.

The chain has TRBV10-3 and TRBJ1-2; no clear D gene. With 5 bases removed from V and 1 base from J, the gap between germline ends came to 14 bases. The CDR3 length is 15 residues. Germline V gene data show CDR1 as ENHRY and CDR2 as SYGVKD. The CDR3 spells CAISPAGELNYGYTF. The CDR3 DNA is TGTGCCATCAGTCCGGCCGGAGAACTTAACTATGGCTACACCTTC.

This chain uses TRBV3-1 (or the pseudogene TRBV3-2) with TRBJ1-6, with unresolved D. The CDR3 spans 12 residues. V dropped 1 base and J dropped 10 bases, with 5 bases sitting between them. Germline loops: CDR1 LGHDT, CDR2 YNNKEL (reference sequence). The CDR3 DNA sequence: TGTGCCAGCAGCCAAGCTTCCTCACCCCTCCACTTT. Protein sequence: CASSQASSPLHF.

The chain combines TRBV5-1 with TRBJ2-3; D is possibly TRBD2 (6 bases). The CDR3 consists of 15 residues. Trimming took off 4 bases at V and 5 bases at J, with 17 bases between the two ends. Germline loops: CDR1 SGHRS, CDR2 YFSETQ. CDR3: CASSRLGFQGDTQYF. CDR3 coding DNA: TGCGCCAGCAGCCGACTAGGTTTTCAGGGAGATACGCAGTATTTT.

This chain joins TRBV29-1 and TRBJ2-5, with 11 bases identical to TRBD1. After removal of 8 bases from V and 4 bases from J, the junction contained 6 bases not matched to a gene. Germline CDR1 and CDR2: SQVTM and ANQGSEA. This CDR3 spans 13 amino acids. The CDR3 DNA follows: TGCAGCTCTTGGGGACAGGGGGGAGAGACCCAGTACTTC. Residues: CSSWGQGGETQYF.

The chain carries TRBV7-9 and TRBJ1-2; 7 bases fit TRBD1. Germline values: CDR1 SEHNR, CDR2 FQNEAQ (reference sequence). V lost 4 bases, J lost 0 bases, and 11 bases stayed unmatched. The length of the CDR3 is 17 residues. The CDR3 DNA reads TGTGCCAGCAGCTCGGGACAGCTAACAACCTCTAACTATGGCTACACCTTC. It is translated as CASSSGQLTTSNYGYTF.

This CDR3 reads CAWSAGGKTEAFF. The CDR3 bases are TGTGCCTGGAGTGCCGGAGGGAAGACTGAAGCTTTCTTT. V gene TRBV30 combines with J gene TRBJ1-1; D gene ambiguous. Germline V CDR1 and CDR2: GTSNPN, SVGIG (reference sequence). The CDR3 totals 13 residues. Trimming pared 1 base from V and 5 bases from J, leaving 11 bases between. The complete variable domain, with remaining parts taken from reference TRBV30 and TRBJ1-1, reads SQTIHQWPATLVQPVGSPLSLECTVEGTSNPNLYWYRQAAGRGLQLLFYSVGIGQISSEVPQNLSASRPQDRQFILSSKKLLLSDSGFYLCAWSAGGKTEAFFGQGTRLTVV.

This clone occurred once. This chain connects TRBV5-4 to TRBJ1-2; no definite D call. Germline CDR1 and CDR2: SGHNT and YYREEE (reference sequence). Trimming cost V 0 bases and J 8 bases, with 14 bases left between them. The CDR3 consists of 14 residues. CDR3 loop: CASSLASQWSGYTF. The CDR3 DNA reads TGTGCCAGCAGCTTGGCCAGTCAGTGGAGCGGCTACACCTTC.